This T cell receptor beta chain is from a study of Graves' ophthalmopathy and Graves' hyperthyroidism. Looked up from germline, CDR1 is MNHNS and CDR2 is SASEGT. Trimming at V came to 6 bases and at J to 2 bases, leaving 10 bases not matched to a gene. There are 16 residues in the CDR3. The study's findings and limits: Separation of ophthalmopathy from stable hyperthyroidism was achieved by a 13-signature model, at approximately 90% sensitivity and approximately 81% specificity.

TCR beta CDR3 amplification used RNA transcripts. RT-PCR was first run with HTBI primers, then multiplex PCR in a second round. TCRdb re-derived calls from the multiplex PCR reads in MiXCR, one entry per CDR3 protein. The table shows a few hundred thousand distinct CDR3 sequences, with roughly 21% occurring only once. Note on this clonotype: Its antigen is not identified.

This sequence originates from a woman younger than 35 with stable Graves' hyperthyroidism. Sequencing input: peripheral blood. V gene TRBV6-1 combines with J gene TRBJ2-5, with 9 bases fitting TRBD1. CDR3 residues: CASRDAGTGRQETQYF. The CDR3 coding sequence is TGTGCCAGCAGAGACGCCGGGACAGGGCGACAAGAGACCCAGTACTTC.